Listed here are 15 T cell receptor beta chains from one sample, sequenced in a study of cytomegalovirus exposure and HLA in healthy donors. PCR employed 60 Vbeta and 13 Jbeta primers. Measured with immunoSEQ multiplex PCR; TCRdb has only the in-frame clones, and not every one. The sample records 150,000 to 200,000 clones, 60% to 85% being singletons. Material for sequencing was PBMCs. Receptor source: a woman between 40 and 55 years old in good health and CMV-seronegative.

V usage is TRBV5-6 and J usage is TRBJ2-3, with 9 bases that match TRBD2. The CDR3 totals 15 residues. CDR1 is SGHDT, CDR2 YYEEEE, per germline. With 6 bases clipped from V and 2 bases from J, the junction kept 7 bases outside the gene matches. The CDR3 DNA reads TGTGCCAGCAACCGTCTAGCGGGGAACACAGATACGCAGTATTTT. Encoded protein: CASNRLAGNTDTQYF.

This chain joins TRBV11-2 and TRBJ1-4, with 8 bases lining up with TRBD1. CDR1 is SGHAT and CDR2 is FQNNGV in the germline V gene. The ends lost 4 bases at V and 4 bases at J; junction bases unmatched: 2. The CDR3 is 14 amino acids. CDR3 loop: CASSSGQGNEKLFF. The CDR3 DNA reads TGTGCCAGCAGCTCCGGACAGGGTAATGAAAAACTGTTTTTT.

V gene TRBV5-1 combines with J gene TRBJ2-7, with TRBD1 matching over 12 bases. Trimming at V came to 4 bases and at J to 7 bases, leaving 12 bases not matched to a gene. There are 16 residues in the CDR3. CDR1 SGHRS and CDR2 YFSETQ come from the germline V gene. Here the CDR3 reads CASSPGSGTGGVEQYV. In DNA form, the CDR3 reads TGCGCCAGCAGCCCCGGGTCCGGGACAGGGGGCGTAGAGCAGTACGTC.

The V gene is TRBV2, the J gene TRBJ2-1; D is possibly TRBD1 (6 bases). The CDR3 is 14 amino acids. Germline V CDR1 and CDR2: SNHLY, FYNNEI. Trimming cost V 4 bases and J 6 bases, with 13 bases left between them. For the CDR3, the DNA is TGTGCCAGCAGTGGACAGGCGGAACGCAATGAGCAGTTCTTC. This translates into CASSGQAERNEQFF.

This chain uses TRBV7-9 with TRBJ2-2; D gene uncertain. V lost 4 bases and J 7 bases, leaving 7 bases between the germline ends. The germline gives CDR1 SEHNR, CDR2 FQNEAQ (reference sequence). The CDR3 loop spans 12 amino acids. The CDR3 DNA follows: TGTGCCAGCAGCTATGAGATCGGGGAGCTGTTTTTT. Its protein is CASSYEIGELFF.

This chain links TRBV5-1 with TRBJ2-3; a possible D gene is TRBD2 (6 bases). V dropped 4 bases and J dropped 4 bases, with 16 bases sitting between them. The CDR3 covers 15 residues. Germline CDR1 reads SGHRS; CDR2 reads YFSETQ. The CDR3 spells CASSLDGSEADTQYF. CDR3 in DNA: TGCGCCAGCAGCCTGGACGGGAGTGAGGCAGATACGCAGTATTTT.

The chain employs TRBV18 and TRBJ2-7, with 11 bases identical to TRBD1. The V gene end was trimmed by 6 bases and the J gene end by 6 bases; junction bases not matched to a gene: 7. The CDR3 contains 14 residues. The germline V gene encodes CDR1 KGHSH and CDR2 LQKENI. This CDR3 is CASSDGTGGREQYV. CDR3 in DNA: TGTGCCAGCTCGGATGGGACAGGGGGACGCGAGCAGTACGTC.

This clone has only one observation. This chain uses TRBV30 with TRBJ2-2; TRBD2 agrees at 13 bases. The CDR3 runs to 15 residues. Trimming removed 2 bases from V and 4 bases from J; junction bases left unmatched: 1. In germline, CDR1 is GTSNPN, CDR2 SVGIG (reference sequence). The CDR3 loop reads CAWSRLAGGTGELFF. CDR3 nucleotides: TGTGCCTGGAGTAGACTAGCGGGGGGCACCGGGGAGCTGTTTTTT.

CDR3 sequence (DNA): TGTGCCAGAAGCTTCACCGGGACAGGGGGCGACTACCACGAGCAGTACTTC. Protein product: CARSFTGTGGDYHEQYF. The chain carries TRBV5-3 and TRBJ2-7; 12 nucleotides line up with TRBD1. TRBV5-3 is an ORF, and what it does is uncertain. With 2 bases clipped from V and 5 bases from J, the junction kept 11 bases outside the gene matches. This CDR3 is 17 amino acids long.

The CDR3 bases are TGTGCCAGCAGCGTAGGGGGTCGGGGGTCCTTGGGCTACACCTTC. This encodes CASSVGGRGSLGYTF. The gene calls are TRBV9 and TRBJ1-2, with D maybe TRBD1 (5 bases). The germline V gene has CDR1 SGDLS and CDR2 YYNGEE. The ends were cut back, 0 bases at V and 8 bases at J, with 17 bases in the middle. CDR3 length: 15 residues.

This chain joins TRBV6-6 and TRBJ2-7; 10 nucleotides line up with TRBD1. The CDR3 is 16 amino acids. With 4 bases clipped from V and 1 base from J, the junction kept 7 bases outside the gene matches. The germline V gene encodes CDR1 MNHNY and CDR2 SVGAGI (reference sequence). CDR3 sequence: CASSSHPGQGSYEQYF. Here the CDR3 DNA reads TGTGCCAGCAGTTCTCATCCGGGACAGGGGTCCTACGAGCAGTACTTC.

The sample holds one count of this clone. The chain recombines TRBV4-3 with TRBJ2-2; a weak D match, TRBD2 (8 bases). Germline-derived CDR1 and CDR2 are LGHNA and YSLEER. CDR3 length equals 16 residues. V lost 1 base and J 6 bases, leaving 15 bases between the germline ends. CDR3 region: CASSQAHGRGPGELFF. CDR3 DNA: TGCGCCAGCAGCCAAGCCCACGGGAGGGGGCCCGGGGAGCTGTTTTTT.

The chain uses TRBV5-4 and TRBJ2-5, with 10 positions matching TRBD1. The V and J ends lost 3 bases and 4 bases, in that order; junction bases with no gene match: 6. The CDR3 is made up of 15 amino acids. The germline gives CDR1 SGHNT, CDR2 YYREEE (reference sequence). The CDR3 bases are TGTGCCAGCAGCTGGGGGGGGGACAGGGGAGAGACCCAGTACTTC. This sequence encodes CASSWGGDRGETQYF.

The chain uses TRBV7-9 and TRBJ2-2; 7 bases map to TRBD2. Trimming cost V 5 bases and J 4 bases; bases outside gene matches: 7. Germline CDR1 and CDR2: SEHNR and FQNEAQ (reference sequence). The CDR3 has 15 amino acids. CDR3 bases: TGTGCCAGCAGCCCCCGACTAGCCAGCACCGGGGAGCTGTTTTTT. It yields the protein CASSPRLASTGELFF.

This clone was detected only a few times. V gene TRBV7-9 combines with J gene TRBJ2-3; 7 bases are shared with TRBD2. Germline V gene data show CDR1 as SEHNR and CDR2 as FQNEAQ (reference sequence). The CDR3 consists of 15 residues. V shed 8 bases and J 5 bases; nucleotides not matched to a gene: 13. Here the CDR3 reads CASGVAGVQEDTQYF. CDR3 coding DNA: TGTGCCAGCGGGGTCGCGGGAGTACAAGAAGATACGCAGTATTTT.